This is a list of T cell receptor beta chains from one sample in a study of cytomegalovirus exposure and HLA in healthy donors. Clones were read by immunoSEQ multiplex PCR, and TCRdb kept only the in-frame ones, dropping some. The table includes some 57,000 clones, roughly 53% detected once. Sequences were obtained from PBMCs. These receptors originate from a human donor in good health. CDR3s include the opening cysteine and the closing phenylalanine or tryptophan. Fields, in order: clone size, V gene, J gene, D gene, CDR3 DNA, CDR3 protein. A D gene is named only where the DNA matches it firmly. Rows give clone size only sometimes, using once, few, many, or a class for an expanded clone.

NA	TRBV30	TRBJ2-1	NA	TGTGCCTGGAAAGGGGGGGCGGATAATGAGCAGTTCTTC	CAWKGGADNEQFF
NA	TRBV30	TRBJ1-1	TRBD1	TGTGCCTGGAAGGGGACAGTGGACACTGAAGCTTTCTTT	CAWKGTVDTEAFF
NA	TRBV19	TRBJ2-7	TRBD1	TGTGCCAGTAGCTCAGCCGGGACAGGAACTACCTACGAGCAGTACTTC	CASSSAGTGTTYEQYF
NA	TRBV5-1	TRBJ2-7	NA	TGCGCCAGCAGCTCAGGACAGCGCGAGCAGTACTTC	CASSSGQREQYF
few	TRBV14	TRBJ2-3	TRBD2	TGTGCCAGCAGCCAGACTAGCGGGGTTAGCACAGATACGCAGTATTTT	CASSQTSGVSTDTQYF
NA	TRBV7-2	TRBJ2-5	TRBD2	TGTGCCATCCGGCGGGGGGAAGAGACCCAGTACTTC	CAIRRGEETQYF
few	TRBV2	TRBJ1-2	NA	TGTGCCACAGGGGCAGGGAACTATGGCTACACCTTC	CATGAGNYGYTF
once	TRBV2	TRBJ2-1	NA	TGTGCCAGCAGTCGCAGCGGCAATGAGCAGTTCTTC	CASSRSGNEQFF
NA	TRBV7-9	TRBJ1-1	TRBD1	TGTGCCAGCAGCTTAGATGGGCAGGGGGGCCCTGAAGCTTTCTTT	CASSLDGQGGPEAFF
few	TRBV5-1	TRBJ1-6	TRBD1	TGCGCCAGCAGCTCTACTGGACAGGGGCTGTTGCCCCTCCACTTT	CASSSTGQGLLPLHF
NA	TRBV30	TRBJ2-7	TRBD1	TGTGCCTGGCAGAGCCCGGGACAGGGCCTAGGAGAGCAGTACTTC	CAWQSPGQGLGEQYF
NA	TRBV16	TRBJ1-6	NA	TGTGCCAGCAGCCAACTGGCAGGGGCCAGTTCACCCCTCCACTTT	CASSQLAGASSPLHF
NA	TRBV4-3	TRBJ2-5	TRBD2	TGCGCCAGCAGCCAAGCGGTAGCGGGGGACAAAGAGACCCAGTACTTC	CASSQAVAGDKETQYF
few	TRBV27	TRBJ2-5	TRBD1	TGTGCCAGCAGTTTATGGGACAGGGCTGAGACCCAGTACTTC	CASSLWDRAETQYF
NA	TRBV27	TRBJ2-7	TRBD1	TGTGCCAGCAGCTCGACAGGGCTCTGGGCCTACGAGCAGTACTTC	CASSSTGLWAYEQYF
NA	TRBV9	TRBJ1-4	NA	TGTGCCAGCAGCGTGGGGGAGGGTAGGCCTAATGAAAAACTGTTTTTT	CASSVGEGRPNEKLFF
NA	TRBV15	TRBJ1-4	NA	TGTGCCACCAGCAGAGATCAAGCTTCCGGGGCTAATGAAAAACTGTTTTTT	CATSRDQASGANEKLFF
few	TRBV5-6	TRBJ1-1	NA	TGTGCCAGCAGCTTCTTGGGGAGGAACACTGAAGCTTTCTTT	CASSFLGRNTEAFF
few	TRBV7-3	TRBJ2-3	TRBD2	TGTGCCAGCAGCCCGCGGACTAGCGGGGGGACTAGCACTTTTGATACGCAGTATTTT	CASSPRTSGGTSTFDTQYF
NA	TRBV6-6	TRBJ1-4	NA	TGTGCCAGCAGTTACGCGGGGACGGGCGAAAAACTGTTTTTT	CASSYAGTGEKLFF
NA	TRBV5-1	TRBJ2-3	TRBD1	TGCGCCAGCAGCTGGACAGGGGGCGAAGGTACGCAGTATTTT	CASSWTGGEGTQYF
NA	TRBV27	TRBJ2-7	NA	TGTGCCAGCAGTTTACTGGCTTGGGACACGTCCACCTACGAGCAGTACTTC	CASSLLAWDTSTYEQYF
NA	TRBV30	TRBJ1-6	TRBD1	TGTGCCTGGAGCGAGGGACAGTCAAATTCACCCCTCCACTTT	CAWSEGQSNSPLHF
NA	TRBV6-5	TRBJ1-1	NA	TGTGCCAGCAGTTACCGACATAGAGCTTTCTTT	CASSYRHRAFF
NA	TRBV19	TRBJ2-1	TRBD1	TGTGCCAGTACCCTGGACAGGGATTACAACAATGAGCAGTTCTTC	CASTLDRDYNNEQFF
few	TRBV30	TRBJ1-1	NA	TGTGCCTGGAGTGCGGGGATTGAAGCTTTCTTT	CAWSAGIEAFF
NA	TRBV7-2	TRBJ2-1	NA	TGTGCCAGCAGCTCTTTCTACAATGAGCAGTTCTTC	CASSSFYNEQFF
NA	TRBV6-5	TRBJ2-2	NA	TGTGCCAGCAGTTTCACAGGGTACGCCGGGGAGCTGTTTTTT	CASSFTGYAGELFF
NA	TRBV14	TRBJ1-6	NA	TGTGCCAGCAGCCAGGGACTGAGCGGTGGCTCCTATAATTCACCCCTCCACTTT	CASSQGLSGGSYNSPLHF
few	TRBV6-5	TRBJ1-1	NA	TGTGCCAGCAGTGCGGGAGGCACTGAAGCTTTCTTT	CASSAGGTEAFF
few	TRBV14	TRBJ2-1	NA	TGTGCCAGCAGCCTACAGGTTTACAATGAGCAGTTCTTC	CASSLQVYNEQFF
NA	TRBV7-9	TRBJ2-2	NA	TGTGCCAGCAGCTTAGCTCAGGTTTCCGGGGAGCTGTTTTTT	CASSLAQVSGELFF
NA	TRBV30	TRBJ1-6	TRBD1	TGTGCCGGAGGAGGGGGCAGGGCCATCAGCTCCTATAATTCACCCCTCCACTTT	CAGGGGRAISSYNSPLHF
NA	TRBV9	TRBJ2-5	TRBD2	TGTGCCAGCAGCGTAGATGGACGGGGGGGCCAAGAGACCCAGTACTTC	CASSVDGRGGQETQYF
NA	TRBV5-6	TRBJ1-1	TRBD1	TGTGCCAGCAGCCGGTGGACAGGGGTCACAGGGAACACTGAAGCTTTCTTT	CASSRWTGVTGNTEAFF
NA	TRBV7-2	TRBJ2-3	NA	TGTGCCAGCAGCAGAGGACAGAGCACAGATACGCAGTATTTT	CASSRGQSTDTQYF
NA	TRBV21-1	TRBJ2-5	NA	TGTGCCAGCAGCGAACTCCGGGACAGTGGGGTAGAGACCCAGTACTTC	CASSELRDSGVETQYF
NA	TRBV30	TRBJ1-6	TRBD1	TGTGCCTGGGCCGCCGGGACAGGGAGCGGCAATTCACCCCTCCACTTT	CAWAAGTGSGNSPLHF
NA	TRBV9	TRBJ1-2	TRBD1	TGTGCCAGCAGCGTAGTAGGACAGGGAGGCTACACCTTC	CASSVVGQGGYTF
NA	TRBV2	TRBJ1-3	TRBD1	TGTGCCAGCGGAACAGGGGTCTCTGGAAACACCATATATTTT	CASGTGVSGNTIYF
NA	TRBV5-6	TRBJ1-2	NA	TGTGCCAGCAGCTTGGGGGGCACGGATTTTTATGGCTACACCTTC	CASSLGGTDFYGYTF
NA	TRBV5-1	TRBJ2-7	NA	TGCGCCAGCAGCTCGGGGACCTACGAGCAGTACTTC	CASSSGTYEQYF
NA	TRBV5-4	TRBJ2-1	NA	TGTGCCAGCAGCTGGAGACAGTTGACCTACAATGAGCAGTTCTTC	CASSWRQLTYNEQFF
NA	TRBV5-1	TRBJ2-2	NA	TGCGCTAGCAGCTTGGCACAGGGAAACACCGGGGAGCTGTTTTTT	CASSLAQGNTGELFF
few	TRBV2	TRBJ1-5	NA	TGTGCCACTGGGCAGGAGGGGGGGAGCAATCAGCCCCAGCATTTT	CATGQEGGSNQPQHF
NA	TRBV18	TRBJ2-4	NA	TGTGCCAGCTCACCAGACTCTAGCCCCCTAAACATTCAGTACTTC	CASSPDSSPLNIQYF
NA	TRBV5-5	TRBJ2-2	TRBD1	TGTGCCAGCAGACAGGGGGTAGCCGGGGAGCTGTTTTTT	CASRQGVAGELFF
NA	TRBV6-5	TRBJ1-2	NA	TGTGCCAGCAGTTACTCGCCAGGGGTAGGCTACACCTTC	CASSYSPGVGYTF
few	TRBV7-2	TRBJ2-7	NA	TGTGCCAGCAGCTCCTGGGGGGCGGGGGTTTCCTACGAGCAGTACTTC	CASSSWGAGVSYEQYF
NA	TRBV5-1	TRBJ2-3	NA	TGCGCCAGCAGCTCAGGACTAAGCGAGGATAGCACAGATACGCAGTATTTT	CASSSGLSEDSTDTQYF
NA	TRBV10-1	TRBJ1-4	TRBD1	TGCGCCAGCAGTGAAGAGAGGGGGCGCGTTGAAAAACTGTTTTTT	CASSEERGRVEKLFF
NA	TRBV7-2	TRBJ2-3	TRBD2	TGTGCCAGCAGCTCCCCGGGGGGAGGCACAGATACGCAGTATTTT	CASSSPGGGTDTQYF